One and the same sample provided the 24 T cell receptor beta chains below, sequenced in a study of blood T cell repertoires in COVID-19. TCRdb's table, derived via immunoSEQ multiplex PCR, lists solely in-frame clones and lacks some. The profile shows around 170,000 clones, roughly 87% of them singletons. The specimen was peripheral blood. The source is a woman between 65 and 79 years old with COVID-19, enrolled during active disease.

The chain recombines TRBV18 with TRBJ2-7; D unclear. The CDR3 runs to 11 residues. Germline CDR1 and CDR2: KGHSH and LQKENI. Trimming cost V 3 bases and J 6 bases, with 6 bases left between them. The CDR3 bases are TGTGCCAGCTCACCCGGTAGCGAGCAGTACTTC. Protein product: CASSPGSEQYF.

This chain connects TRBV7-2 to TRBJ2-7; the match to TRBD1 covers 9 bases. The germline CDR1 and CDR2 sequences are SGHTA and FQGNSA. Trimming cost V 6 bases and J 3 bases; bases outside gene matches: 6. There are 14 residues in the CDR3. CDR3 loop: CASSTDRGFYEQYF. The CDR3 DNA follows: TGTGCCAGCAGTACTGACAGGGGGTTCTACGAGCAGTACTTC.

The CDR3 DNA sequence: TGCGCCAGCAGCCAAGATCGGGGTAGGGTCCGCACTGAAGCTTTCTTT. Amino acids: CASSQDRGRVRTEAFF. V gene TRBV4-3 combines with J gene TRBJ1-1; D not resolved. Looked up from germline, CDR1 is LGHNA and CDR2 is YSLEER. This CDR3 region has 16 residues. Trimming pared 0 bases from V and 4 bases from J, leaving 15 bases between.

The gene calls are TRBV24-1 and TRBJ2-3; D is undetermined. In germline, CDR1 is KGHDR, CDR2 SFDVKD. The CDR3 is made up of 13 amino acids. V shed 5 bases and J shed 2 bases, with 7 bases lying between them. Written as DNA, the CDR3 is TGTGCCACCAGTGGGTCCTACACAGATACGCAGTATTTT. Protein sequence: CATSGSYTDTQYF.

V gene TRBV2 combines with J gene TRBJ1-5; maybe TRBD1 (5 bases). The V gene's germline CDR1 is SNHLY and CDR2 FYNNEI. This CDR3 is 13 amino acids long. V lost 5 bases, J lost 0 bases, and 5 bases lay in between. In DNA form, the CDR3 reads TGTGCCAGCAGTCAGGGTAGCAATCAGCCCCAGCATTTT. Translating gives CASSQGSNQPQHF. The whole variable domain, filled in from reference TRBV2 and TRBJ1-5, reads EPEVTQTPSHQVTQMGQEVILRCVPISNHLYFYWYRQILGQKVEFLVSFYNNEISEKSEIFDDQFSVERPDGSNFTLKIRSTKLEDSAMYFCASSQGSNQPQHFGDGTRLSIL.

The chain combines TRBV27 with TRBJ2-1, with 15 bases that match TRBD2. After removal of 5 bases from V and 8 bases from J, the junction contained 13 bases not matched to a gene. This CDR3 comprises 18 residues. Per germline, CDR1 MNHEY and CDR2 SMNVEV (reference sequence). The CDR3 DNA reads TGTGCCAGCAGTATGAGGACTAGCGGGAGGGCCATATCATATGAGCAGTTCTTC. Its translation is CASSMRTSGRAISYEQFF.

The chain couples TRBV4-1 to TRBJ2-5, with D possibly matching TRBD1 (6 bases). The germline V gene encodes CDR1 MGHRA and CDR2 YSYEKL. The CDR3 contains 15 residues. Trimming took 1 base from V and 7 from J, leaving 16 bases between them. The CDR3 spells CASSQGVGVGGTQYF. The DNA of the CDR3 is TGCGCCAGCAGCCAAGGGGTCGGGGTAGGGGGGACCCAGTACTTC.

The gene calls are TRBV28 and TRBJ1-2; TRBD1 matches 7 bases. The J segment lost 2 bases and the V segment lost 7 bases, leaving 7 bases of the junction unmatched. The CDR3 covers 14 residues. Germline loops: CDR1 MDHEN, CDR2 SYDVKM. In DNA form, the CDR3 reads TGTGCCAGCACCCTGGGACAGCTAAACTATGGCTACACCTTC. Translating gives CASTLGQLNYGYTF.

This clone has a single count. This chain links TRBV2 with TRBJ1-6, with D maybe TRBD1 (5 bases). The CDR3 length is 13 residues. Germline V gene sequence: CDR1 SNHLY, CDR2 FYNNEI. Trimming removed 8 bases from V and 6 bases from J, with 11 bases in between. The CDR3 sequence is CASGGGSNSPLHF. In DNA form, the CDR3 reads TGTGCCAGCGGGGGGGGAAGTAATTCACCCCTCCACTTT.

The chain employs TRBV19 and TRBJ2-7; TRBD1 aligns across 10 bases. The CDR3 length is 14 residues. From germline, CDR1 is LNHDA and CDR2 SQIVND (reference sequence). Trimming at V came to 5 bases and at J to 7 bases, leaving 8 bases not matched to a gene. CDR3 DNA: TGTGCCAGTAGTGCCGGGACAGGGGTTGGGGAGCAGTACTTC. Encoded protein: CASSAGTGVGEQYF.

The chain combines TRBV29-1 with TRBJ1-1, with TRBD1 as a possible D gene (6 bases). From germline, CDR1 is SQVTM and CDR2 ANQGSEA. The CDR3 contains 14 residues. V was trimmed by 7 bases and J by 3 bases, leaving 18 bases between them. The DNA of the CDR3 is TGCAGCGCCCGTGGGGGCCGAGGGGACACTGAAGCTTTCTTT. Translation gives CSARGGRGDTEAFF.

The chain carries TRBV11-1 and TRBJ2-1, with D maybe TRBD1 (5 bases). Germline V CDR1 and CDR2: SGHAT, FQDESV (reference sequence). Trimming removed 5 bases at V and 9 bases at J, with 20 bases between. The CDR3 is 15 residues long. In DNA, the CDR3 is TGTGCCAGCAGCCCGGCGGCCCCTAGGGGCGGTGAGCAGTTCTTC. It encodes CASSPAAPRGGEQFF.

The CDR3 spells CASRTGTRQPQHF. In nucleotides, the CDR3 is TGTGCCAGCAGGACAGGGACACGTCAGCCCCAGCATTTT. V gene TRBV12-3 or TRBV12-4 combines with J gene TRBJ1-5; 7 bases match TRBD1. V trimming: 6 bases; J trimming: 6 bases; junction bases outside the gene matches: 5. This CDR3 region has 13 residues.

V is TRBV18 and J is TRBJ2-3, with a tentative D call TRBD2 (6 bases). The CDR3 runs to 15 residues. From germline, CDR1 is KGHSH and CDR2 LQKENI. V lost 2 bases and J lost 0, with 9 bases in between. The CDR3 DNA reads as TGTGCCAGCTCACCAGGAGGGGTTAGCACAGATACGCAGTATTTT. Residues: CASSPGGVSTDTQYF. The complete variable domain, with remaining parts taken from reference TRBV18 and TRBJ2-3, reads NAGVMQNPRHLVRRRGQEARLRCSPMKGHSHVYWYRQLPEEGLKFMVYLQKENIIDESGMPKERFSAEFPKEGPSILRIQQVVRGDSAAYFCASSPGGVSTDTQYFGPGTRLTVL.

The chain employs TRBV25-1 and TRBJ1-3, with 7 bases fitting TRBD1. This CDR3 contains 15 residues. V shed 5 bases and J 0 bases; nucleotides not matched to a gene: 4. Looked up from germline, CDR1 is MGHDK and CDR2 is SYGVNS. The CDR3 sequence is CASSPGGSSGNTIYF. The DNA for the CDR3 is TGTGCCAGCAGTCCAGGGGGGAGCTCTGGAAACACCATATATTTT.

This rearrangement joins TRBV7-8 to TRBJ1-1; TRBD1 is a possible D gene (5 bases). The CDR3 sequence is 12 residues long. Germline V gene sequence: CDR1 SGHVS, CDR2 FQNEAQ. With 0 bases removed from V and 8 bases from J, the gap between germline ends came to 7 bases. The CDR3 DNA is TGTGCCAGCAGCTTAGCCGCAGGGGAAGCTTTCTTT. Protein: CASSLAAGEAFF. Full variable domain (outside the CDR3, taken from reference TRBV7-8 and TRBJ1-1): GAGVSQSPRYKVAKRGQDVALRCDPISGHVSLFWYQQALGQGPEFLTYFQNEAQLDKSGLPSDRFFAERPEGSVSTLKIQRTQQEDSAVYLCASSLAAGEAFFGQGTRLTVV.

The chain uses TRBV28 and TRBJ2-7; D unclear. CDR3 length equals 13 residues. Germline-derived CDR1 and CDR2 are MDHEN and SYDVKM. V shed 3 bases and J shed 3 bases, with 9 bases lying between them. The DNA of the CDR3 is TGTGCCAGCAGTTTGGGCATCTACTACGAGCAGTACTTC. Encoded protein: CASSLGIYYEQYF.

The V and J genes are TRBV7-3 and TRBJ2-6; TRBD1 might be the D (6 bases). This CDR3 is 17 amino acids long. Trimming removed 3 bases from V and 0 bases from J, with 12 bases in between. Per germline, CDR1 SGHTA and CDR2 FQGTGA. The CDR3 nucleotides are TGTGCCAGCAGCTTCGGACAGCCTTACTCTGGGGCCAACGTCCTGACTTTC. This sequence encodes CASSFGQPYSGANVLTF.

The CDR3 spells CASSPGPSGNNEQFF. The CDR3 DNA reads TGCGCCAGCAGCCCCGGTCCTAGCGGAAACAATGAGCAGTTCTTC. The chain carries TRBV5-1 and TRBJ2-1, with 7 bases aligning to TRBD2. Looked up from germline, CDR1 is SGHRS and CDR2 is YFSETQ. J gave up 5 bases and V 4 bases, and 9 bases lay outside the gene matches. CDR3 length: 15 residues.

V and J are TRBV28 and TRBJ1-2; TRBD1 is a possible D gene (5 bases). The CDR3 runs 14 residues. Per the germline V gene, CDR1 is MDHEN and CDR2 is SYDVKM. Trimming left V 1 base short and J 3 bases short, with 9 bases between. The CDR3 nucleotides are TGTGCCAGCAGTTTATACGGGGGGGACTATGGCTACACCTTC. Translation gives CASSLYGGDYGYTF.

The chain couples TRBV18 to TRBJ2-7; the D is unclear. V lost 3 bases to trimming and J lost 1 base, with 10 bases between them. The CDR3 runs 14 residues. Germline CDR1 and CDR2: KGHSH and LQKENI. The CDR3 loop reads CASSPSGGSYEQYF. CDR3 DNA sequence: TGTGCCAGCTCACCTTCGGGTGGTTCCTACGAGCAGTACTTC.

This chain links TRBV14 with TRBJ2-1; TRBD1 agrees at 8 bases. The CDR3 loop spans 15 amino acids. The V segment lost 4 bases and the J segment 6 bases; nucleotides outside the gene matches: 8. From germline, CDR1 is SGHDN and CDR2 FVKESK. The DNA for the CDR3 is TGTGCCAGCAGCCCCGGACAGGGAAGACCCAATGAGCAGTTCTTC. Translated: CASSPGQGRPNEQFF.

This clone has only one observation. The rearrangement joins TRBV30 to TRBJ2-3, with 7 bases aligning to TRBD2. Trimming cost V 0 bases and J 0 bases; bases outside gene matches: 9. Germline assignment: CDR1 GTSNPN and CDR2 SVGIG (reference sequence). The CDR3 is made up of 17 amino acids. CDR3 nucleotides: TGTGCCTGGAGTGTACGTAGCGGGTTGTCTAGCACAGATACGCAGTATTTT. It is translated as CAWSVRSGLSSTDTQYF. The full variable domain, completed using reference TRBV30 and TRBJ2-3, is SQTIHQWPATLVQPVGSPLSLECTVEGTSNPNLYWYRQAAGRGLQLLFYSVGIGQISSEVPQNLSASRPQDRQFILSSKKLLLSDSGFYLCAWSVRSGLSSTDTQYFGPGTRLTVL.

The CDR3 reads CASRTGKAGGVPQETQYF. CDR3 DNA: TGTGCCAGCAGGACGGGAAAAGCGGGAGGGGTCCCTCAAGAGACCCAGTACTTC. V usage is TRBV2 and J usage is TRBJ2-5, with 10 bases fitting TRBD2. Per germline, CDR1 SNHLY and CDR2 FYNNEI. V trimming: 6 bases; J trimming: 2 bases; junction bases outside the gene matches: 15. This CDR3 has 18 amino acids.